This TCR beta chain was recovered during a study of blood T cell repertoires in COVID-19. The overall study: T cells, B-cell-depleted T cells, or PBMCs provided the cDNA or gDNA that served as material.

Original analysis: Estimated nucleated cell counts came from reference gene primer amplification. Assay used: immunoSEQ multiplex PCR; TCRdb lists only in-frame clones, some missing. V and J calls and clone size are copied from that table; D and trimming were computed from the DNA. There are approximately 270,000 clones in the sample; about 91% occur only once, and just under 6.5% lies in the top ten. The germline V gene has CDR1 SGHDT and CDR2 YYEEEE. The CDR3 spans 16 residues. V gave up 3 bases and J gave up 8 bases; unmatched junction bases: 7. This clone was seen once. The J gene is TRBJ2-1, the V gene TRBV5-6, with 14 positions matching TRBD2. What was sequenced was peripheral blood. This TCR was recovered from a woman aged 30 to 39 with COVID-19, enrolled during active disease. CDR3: CASSWGVGLAGDEQFF. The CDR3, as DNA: TGTGCCAGCAGCTGGGGAGTGGGACTAGCGGGGGATGAGCAGTTCTTC. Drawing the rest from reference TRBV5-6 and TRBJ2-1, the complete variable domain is DAGVTQSPTHLIKTRGQQVTLRCSPKSGHDTVSWYQQALGQGPQFIFQYYEEEERQRGNFPDRFSGHQFPNYSSELNVNALLLGDSALYLCASSWGVGLAGDEQFFGPGTRLTVL.